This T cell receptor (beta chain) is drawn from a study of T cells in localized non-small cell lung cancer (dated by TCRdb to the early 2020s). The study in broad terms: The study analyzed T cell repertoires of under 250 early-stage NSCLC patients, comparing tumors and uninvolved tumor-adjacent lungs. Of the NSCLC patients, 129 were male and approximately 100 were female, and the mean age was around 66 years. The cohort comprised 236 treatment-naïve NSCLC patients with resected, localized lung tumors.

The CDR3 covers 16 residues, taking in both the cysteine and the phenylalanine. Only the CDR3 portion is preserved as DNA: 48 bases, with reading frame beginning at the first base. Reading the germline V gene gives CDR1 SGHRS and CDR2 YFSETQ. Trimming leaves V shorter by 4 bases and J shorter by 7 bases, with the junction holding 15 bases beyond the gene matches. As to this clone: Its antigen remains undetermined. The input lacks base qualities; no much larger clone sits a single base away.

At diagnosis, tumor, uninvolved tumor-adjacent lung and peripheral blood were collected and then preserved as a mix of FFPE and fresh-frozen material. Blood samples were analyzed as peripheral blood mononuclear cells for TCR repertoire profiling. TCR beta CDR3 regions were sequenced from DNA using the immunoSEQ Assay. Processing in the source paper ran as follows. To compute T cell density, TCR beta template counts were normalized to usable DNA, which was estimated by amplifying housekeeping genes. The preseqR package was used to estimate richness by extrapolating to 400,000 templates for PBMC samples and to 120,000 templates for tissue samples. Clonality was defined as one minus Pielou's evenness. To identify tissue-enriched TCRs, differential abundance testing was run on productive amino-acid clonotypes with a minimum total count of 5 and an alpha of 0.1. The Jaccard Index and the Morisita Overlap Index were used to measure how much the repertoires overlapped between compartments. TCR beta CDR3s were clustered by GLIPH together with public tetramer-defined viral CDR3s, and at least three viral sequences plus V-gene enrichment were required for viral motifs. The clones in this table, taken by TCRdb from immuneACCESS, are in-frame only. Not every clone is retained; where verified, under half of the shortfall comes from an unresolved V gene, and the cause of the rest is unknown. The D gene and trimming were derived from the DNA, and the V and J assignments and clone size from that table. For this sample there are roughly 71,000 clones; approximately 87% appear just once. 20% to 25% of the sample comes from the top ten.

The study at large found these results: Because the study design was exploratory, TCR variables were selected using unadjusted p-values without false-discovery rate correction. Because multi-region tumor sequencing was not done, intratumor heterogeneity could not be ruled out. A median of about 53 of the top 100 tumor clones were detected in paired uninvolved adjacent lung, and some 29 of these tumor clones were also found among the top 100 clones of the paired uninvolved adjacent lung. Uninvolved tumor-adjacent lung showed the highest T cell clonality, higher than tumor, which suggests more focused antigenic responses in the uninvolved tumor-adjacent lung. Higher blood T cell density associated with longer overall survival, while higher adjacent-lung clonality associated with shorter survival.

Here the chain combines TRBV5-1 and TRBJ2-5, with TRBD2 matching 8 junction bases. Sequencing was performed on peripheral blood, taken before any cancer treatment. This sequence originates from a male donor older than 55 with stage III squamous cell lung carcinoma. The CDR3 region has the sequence CASSGSGDPTTGTQYF. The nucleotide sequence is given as TGCGCCAGCAGCGGTAGCGGGGACCCAACGACGGGGACCCAGTACTTC.